The T cell receptor beta chain described here comes from a study of shared clonotypes between healthy human individuals. Study-wide points: Between a few donors, naive CD4 clonotypes were shared at a level of roughly 5.5%. Donors were few, which limited the genetic and exposure-history diversity represented. What naive subsets generally showed was a larger estimated richness than memory subsets showed.

Concerning this clone: What it binds is unknown. One end of the junction varies from germline; a read error may be responsible.

CDR1 is SGHRS, CDR2 YFSETQ, per germline. CDR3 length equals 13 residues. Only in-frame clones appear in the TCRdb table, and some are missing; sequencing was by immunoSEQ multiplex PCR. The sample has roughly 1,500,000 clones, roughly 98% seen once. The rearrangement uses TRBV5-1 and TRBJ2-7, with D possibly TRBD1 on 6 matching bases. This receptor was taken from a man aged 25 to 40 in good health. The sequenced material came from naive CD4+ T cells sorted from blood. The sample's subset: CD45RA+ positively selected. CDR3 loop: CASSLVHRVEQYF. DNA for the CDR3: TGTGCCAGCAGCTTGGTTCACAGGGTAGAGCAGTACTTC.